This paragraph covers one T cell receptor beta chain sequence. Its specific antigen is unknown. Qualities for individual bases were not recorded, and no much larger clone is one base off. The germline V gene encodes CDR1 SGHRS and CDR2 YFSETQ. Deletion took 6 bases off V and 0 bases off J, with a span of 11 bases between the germline ends. Taken from cysteine to phenylalanine, the CDR3 has 14 residues. Only the CDR3 portion is preserved as DNA: 42 bases, with reading frame beginning at the first base. The sample belongs to a study of T cell responses to AZD1222 COVID-19 vaccine (dated by TCRdb to about 2021). Concerning the study at large: TCR sequencing covered about 230 trial participants: 200 to 220 given two doses of AZD1222 and around 26 given two doses of MenACWY control vaccine. Trial participants were enrolled by age into 18-55, 56-69 and 70-plus year subgroups, with roughly 160, 29 and 62 TCR-sequenced participants respectively.

On the study overall, not on this receptor specifically: CD4 TCRs associated with the vaccine covered the entire spike protein, and the dominant responses were in regions 160-218 and 743-854. The 56-69-year group was small, and its depth increase did not reach significance, likely because of low power. Reportedly, almost half of the unique spike-specific TCRs recognized epitopes lying outside the regions that are mutated in the B.1.351 and B.1.1.7 variants. A significant rise in spike-specific TCR breadth and depth was observed after two AZD1222 doses relative to day 0 and relative to MenACWY recipients. Participants were mostly white British and included more females than males, and it was suggested by the authors that clonal diversity may have been underestimated. Conclusions about previously exposed vaccinees are limited, since just six AZD1222 recipients were seropositive for SARS-CoV-2 at baseline. Because no day 14 peak-response samples were available, the repertoires could be characterized only after the peak T cell response.

The CDR3 regions of human TCRbeta chains were analyzed by immunosequencing. For the original study's pipeline: TCRs in the repertoires were matched against a reference library of SARS-CoV-2-specific TCRs that had been generated with the MIRA antigen-specificity platform. Breadth was defined as the fraction of unique TCRs that were SARS-CoV-2-associated, and depth was defined as the fraction of total T cells that were SARS-CoV-2-associated. Using the MIRA data, every spike-specific TCR was mapped to the spike region that the TCR reacted to and assigned to either a CD4 or a CD8 class. Log10-transformed breadth and depth values were compared by one-way ANOVA with Sidak's multiple comparisons tests. As stored in TCRdb, this immuneACCESS dataset retains in-frame rearrangements with V and J assigned. A fraction of the clones does not appear; measured against another copy, unresolved V genes explain less than half of the discrepancy, and the remainder lacks a known reason. Clone size and the V and J calls come from that table; the DNA yielded D and trimming. Within this sample are 170,000 or so clones, with about 93% of them counted one time only. The top ten clonotypes cover around 0.93% of the sample.

The meaning of the sample's time point label: about 28 days (+/-7) after the second vaccine dose. Interpreted using the paper, the treatment or condition label stands for: meningococcal conjugate vaccine given as trial control. The vaccinee samples were drawn from two UK trials, COV001 and COV002, one of which was a single-blind randomized controlled phase 2/3 trial testing AZD1222 (ChAdOx1 nCoV-19) in healthy adults. Trial participant PBMC samples were collected at day 0 and day 28 after the second dose for TCRbeta chain sequencing. The sample in question was peripheral blood, obtained 28 days after the second dose of the MenACWY control vaccine. The chain is encoded by TRBV5-1 joined to TRBJ2-3; a tentative D match to TRBD1 spans 6 bases. The TCR comes from an adult who received the MenACWY meningococcal vaccine as a control. The CDR3 loop reads CASTQDSSTDTQYF. The DNA sequence is as follows: TGCGCCAGCACCCAGGACAGTAGCACAGATACGCAGTATTTT. With all but the CDR3 taken from the reference TRBV5-1 and TRBJ2-3 genes, the full variable domain is: KAGVTQTPRYLIKTRGQQVTLSCSPISGHRSVSWYQQTPGQGLQFLFEYFSETQRNKGNFPGRFSGRQFSNSRSEMNVSTLELGDSALYLCASTQDSSTDTQYFGPGTRLTVL.